The 20 T cell receptor beta chains given below trace back to one sample, sequenced in a study of PD-1 blockade in classical Hodgkin lymphoma. Data came from immunoSEQ multiplex PCR; TCRdb stores just in-frame clones and leaves some out. The table lists over 80,000 clones, over 75% of them singletons. The time point here: cycle 4 day 1 (C4D1), after 6 weeks of nivolumab. Every patient was affected by relapse after autologous stem cell transplantation, while exposure to brentuximab vedotin was not uniform. The starting material was peripheral blood mononuclear cells (PBMCs), obtained before the fourth cycle of nivolumab. The receptor source for this set is a human donor with classical Hodgkin lymphoma.

The chain links TRBV5-1 to TRBJ2-7; the D gene is possibly TRBD1 (5 bases). This CDR3 contains 14 residues. Deletions cut 0 bases from V and 4 bases from J, with 11 bases between. Germline V gives CDR1 SGHRS, CDR2 YFSETQ. CDR3 nucleotides: TGCGCCAGCAGCTTGGTGCAGGCAGGGTACGAGCAGTACTTC. Translation: CASSLVQAGYEQYF.

V is TRBV6-5 and J is TRBJ1-4; no firm D call. The CDR3 contains 14 residues. Trimming took off 5 bases at V and 0 bases at J, with 7 bases between the two ends. Looked up from germline, CDR1 is MNHEY and CDR2 is SVGAGI. The CDR3 region has the DNA TGTGCCAGCAGTCTAGATGCAACTAATGAAAAACTGTTTTTT. This translates into CASSLDATNEKLFF.

The V call is TRBV27, the J call TRBJ2-1, with D possibly called TRBD1 or TRBD2 (5 bases each). Trimming pared 5 bases from V and 4 bases from J, leaving 15 bases between. Germline V lookup: CDR1 MNHEY, CDR2 SMNVEV (reference sequence). The CDR3 runs 15 residues. CDR3 nucleotide sequence: TGTGCCAGCAGTAGTCGGGGCACTTTTTACAATGAGCAGTTCTTC. Its protein is CASSSRGTFYNEQFF.

The chain has TRBV6-5 and TRBJ2-5, with 7 bases matching TRBD1. CDR3 length: 14 residues. Germline loops: CDR1 MNHEY, CDR2 SVGAGI. The trim removed 6 bases at V and 1 base at J, leaving 5 bases unmatched. CDR3 residues: CASSPTGLQETQYF. The CDR3 nucleotides read TGTGCCAGCAGCCCGACAGGGCTCCAAGAGACCCAGTACTTC.

This chain joins TRBV29-1 and TRBJ2-3; D is uncertain. The CDR3 runs to 12 residues. Germline lookup yields CDR1 SQVTM and CDR2 ANQGSEA. The V end was cut by 2 bases, the J end by 7 bases, with 10 bases between. CDR3 nucleotide sequence: TGCAGCGTTGAAAGTATCGGCCATACGCAGTATTTT. The encoded protein is CSVESIGHTQYF.

The J gene is TRBJ2-7, the V gene TRBV10-3; 8 bases are shared with TRBD2. Germline V gene sequence: CDR1 ENHRY, CDR2 SYGVKD. The trim removed 3 bases at V and 5 bases at J, leaving 6 bases unmatched. The CDR3 has 14 residues. CDR3 in amino acids: CAISDPAGANEQYF. The CDR3 DNA is TGTGCCATCAGTGATCCAGCGGGAGCGAACGAGCAGTACTTC.

This clone was recorded once. The chain employs TRBV27 and TRBJ2-3, with D perhaps given as TRBD1 or TRBD2 (5 bases each). Germline-derived CDR1 and CDR2 are MNHEY and SMNVEV (reference sequence). Trimming cost V 3 bases and J 2 bases, with 9 bases left between them. CDR3 length: 14 amino acids. CDR3 region: CASSFVGDTDTQYF. CDR3 coding DNA: TGTGCCAGCAGTTTCGTGGGGGACACAGATACGCAGTATTTT.

At least ten counts were recorded for this clone. The chain recombines TRBV7-9 with TRBJ1-2; the D is unclear. CDR3 size: 12 residues. The V end lost 2 bases, the J end lost 8 bases, and 9 bases lay between the germline ends. Germline-derived CDR1 and CDR2 are SEHNR and FQNEAQ (reference sequence). As DNA, the CDR3 is TGTGCCAGCAGCTTAAATGCGGACGGCTACACCTTC. Its translation: CASSLNADGYTF.

The chain recombines TRBV5-4 with TRBJ2-1; 8 nucleotides align to TRBD2. CDR3 length equals 16 residues. Germline CDR1 is SGHNT and CDR2 is YYREEE (reference sequence). Trimming cost V 5 bases and J 6 bases; bases outside gene matches: 13. The CDR3 loop is CASRKPTSVDGNEQFF. Written as DNA, the CDR3 is TGTGCCAGCAGAAAACCGACTAGCGTGGATGGCAATGAGCAGTTCTTC.

V gene TRBV5-1 combines with J gene TRBJ1-3, with D uncertain. Looked up from germline, CDR1 is SGHRS and CDR2 is YFSETQ. The CDR3 is 16 residues long. V dropped 0 bases and J dropped 0 bases, with 10 bases sitting between them. For the CDR3, the DNA is TGCGCCAGCAGCTTGGGACCGACGAGCTCTGGAAACACCATATATTTT. This codes for CASSLGPTSSGNTIYF. Full variable domain (rest looked up from reference TRBV5-1 and TRBJ1-3): KAGVTQTPRYLIKTRGQQVTLSCSPISGHRSVSWYQQTPGQGLQFLFEYFSETQRNKGNFPGRFSGRQFSNSRSEMNVSTLELGDSALYLCASSLGPTSSGNTIYFGEGSWLTVV.

This clone was seen a few times. The chain carries TRBV10-3 and TRBJ1-6; D gene unclear. CDR1 and CDR2 (germline): ENHRY, SYGVKD. The V end was cut by 4 bases, the J end by 10 bases, with 8 bases between. The CDR3 runs 12 residues. CDR3 sequence reads: CAISGAESPLHF. For the CDR3, the DNA is TGTGCCATCAGTGGCGCAGAATCACCCCTCCACTTT.

The chain joins TRBV5-5 to TRBJ2-7; D not resolved. Per germline, CDR1 SGHKS and CDR2 YYEKEE (reference sequence). Trimming cost V 5 bases and J 2 bases, with 5 bases left between them. The CDR3 has 11 amino acids. The chain's CDR3 is CASSSTYEQYF. The DNA for the CDR3 is TGTGCCAGCAGTTCCACCTACGAGCAGTACTTC.

The rearrangement joins TRBV6-5 to TRBJ1-3, with D perhaps TRBD1 (5 bases). The CDR3 sequence is 16 residues long. Trimming stripped 0 bases from V and 3 bases from J, with 12 bases between. Germline V gene lookup returns CDR1 MNHEY and CDR2 SVGAGI. The CDR3 loop reads CASSYSRTGHGNTIYF. For the CDR3, the DNA is TGTGCCAGCAGTTACTCCCGGACGGGGCATGGAAACACCATATATTTT.

The V call is TRBV21-1, the J call TRBJ1-5; the table's D call, TRBD1, was not checked against the DNA. TRBV21-1 is an annotated pseudogene. The CDR3 is made up of 19 amino acids. The DNA for the CDR3 is TGTGCCAGCAGCAAAGTTTGGACAGGGGGCTCTTTAGGCAATCAGCCCCAGCATTTT. Protein product: CASSKVWTGGSLGNQPQHF.

The rearrangement joins TRBV5-6 to TRBJ1-1; 7 bases match TRBD1. The V segment lost 4 bases and the J segment 1 base; nucleotides outside the gene matches: 7. This CDR3 region has 15 residues. Germline V gene lookup returns CDR1 SGHDT and CDR2 YYEEEE. CDR3 sequence reads: CASSPGGGRNTEAFF. As DNA, the CDR3 is TGTGCCAGCAGCCCCGGAGGGGGCAGGAACACTGAAGCTTTCTTT.

The V call is TRBV5-6, the J call TRBJ2-3; a possible D gene is TRBD2 (6 bases). Germline CDR1 SGHDT, CDR2 YYEEEE. V lost 4 bases, J lost 4 bases, and 22 bases lay in between. The CDR3 has 17 amino acids. CDR3 amino acids: CASSQWGRREGSDTQYF. CDR3 in DNA: TGTGCCAGCAGCCAATGGGGTAGGCGGGAAGGGTCAGATACGCAGTATTTT.

The V call is TRBV18, the J call TRBJ2-3; D is uncertain. V gave up 3 bases and J gave up 6 bases, with 7 bases separating them. Germline CDR1 reads KGHSH; CDR2 reads LQKENI. The CDR3 loop spans 12 amino acids. This chain's CDR3 is CASSPIPDTQYF. In nucleotides, the CDR3 is TGTGCCAGCTCACCGATCCCCGATACGCAGTATTTT.

V usage is TRBV7-2 and J usage is TRBJ1-1; D is possibly TRBD1 (5 bases). Germline V gene sequence: CDR1 SGHTA, CDR2 FQGNSA. V was shortened by 3 bases and J by 4 bases, with 12 bases between the two germline ends. The CDR3 runs to 14 residues. The CDR3 is CASSFNRFGTEAFF. CDR3 DNA sequence: TGTGCCAGCAGCTTTAACAGGTTCGGCACTGAAGCTTTCTTT.

The J gene is TRBJ1-6, the V gene TRBV5-1, with a weak D call TRBD1 (5 bases). The CDR3 has 13 amino acids. Looked up from germline, CDR1 is SGHRS and CDR2 is YFSETQ. Trimming shortened V by 4 bases and J by 7 bases, and 9 bases separated the two germline ends. DNA for the CDR3: TGCGCCAGCAGCGTTGGGACGAATTCACCCCTCCACTTT. Translated: CASSVGTNSPLHF.

This clone was found a few times. The genes are TRBV2 and TRBJ2-3; no definite D call. With 6 bases removed from V and 6 bases from J, the gap between germline ends came to 10 bases. The CDR3 is 12 amino acids. Per the germline V gene, CDR1 is SNHLY and CDR2 is FYNNEI. CDR3 sequence (DNA): TGTGCCAGCAGCCCTTCTTTGGATACGCAGTATTTT. This codes for CASSPSLDTQYF.